This T cell receptor (beta chain) was profiled in a study of T cell repertoires in cytomegalovirus infection. Study outcomes and limitations: Pooled public TCR beta family frequency picked out CMV carriers with the relevant HLA. Predominance within the ex vivo response was attributable to HLA-C-restricted CMV-specific TCR beta clonotypes.

This clonotype was found a few times. Its antigen is as yet unknown. Trimming shortened V by 2 bases and J by 5 bases, and 10 bases separated the two germline ends. Germline CDR1 reads MNHNS; CDR2 reads SASEGT. The CDR3 runs to 14 residues. TCRdb independently ran MiXCR on the reads; one entry per CDR3 protein. Of a few hundred thousand distinct CDR3 sequences in the sample, 9.5% are singletons; the top ten hold 3.5% to 4.5%. This chain uses TRBV6-1 with TRBJ2-1; no definite D call. The sequencing input was PBMCs. The clonotype was recovered from a human donor in good health (CMV status not recorded). Some clones in this sample may be carry-over from other donors' samples. CDR3 sequence reads: CASSEHRRDNEQFF. In DNA form, the CDR3 reads TGTGCCAGCAGTGAACACAGAAGGGACAATGAGCAGTTCTTC.